Shown below are 27 T cell receptor beta chains from a single sample sequenced in a study of T cell responses to AZD1222 COVID-19 vaccine. Clones were read by immunoSEQ multiplex PCR, and TCRdb kept only the in-frame ones, dropping some. The repertoire holds more than 95,000 clones, with 93% as singletons. The material sequenced was peripheral blood, taken on day 0 of AZD1222 vaccination. The receptors were sampled from an adult in good health.

J is TRBJ2-1 and V is TRBV5-4; D is ambiguous. The V end lost 0 bases, the J end lost 2 bases, and 6 bases lay between the germline ends. This CDR3 region has 14 residues. Per germline, CDR1 SGHNT and CDR2 YYREEE (reference sequence). This chain's CDR3 is CASSLDSTYNEQFF. CDR3 coding DNA: TGTGCCAGCAGCTTGGATAGTACCTACAATGAGCAGTTCTTC. Full variable domain (rest looked up from reference TRBV5-4 and TRBJ2-1): ETGVTQSPTHLIKTRGQQVTLRCSSQSGHNTVSWYQQALGQGPQFIFQYYREEENGRGNFPPRFSGLQFPNYSSELNVNALELDDSALYLCASSLDSTYNEQFFGPGTRLTVL.

The chain couples TRBV24-1 to TRBJ2-3; tentatively, D is TRBD1 or TRBD2 (5 bases each). CDR1 KGHDR and CDR2 SFDVKD come from the germline V gene. V lost 0 bases and J lost 5, with 14 bases in between. The CDR3 loop spans 16 amino acids. The CDR3 region has the DNA TGTGCCACCAGTGATTTGGGGGGTGCAGGGCTAGATACGCAGTATTTT. Encoded protein: CATSDLGGAGLDTQYF.

The chain has TRBV4-2 and TRBJ1-4; D possibly corresponds to TRBD1 (5 bases). Germline V gene sequence: CDR1 LGHNA, CDR2 YNFKEQ. V was shortened by 1 base and J by 10 bases, with 10 bases between the two germline ends. The CDR3 contains 13 residues. The DNA for the CDR3 is TGTGCCAGCAGCCAAGTAATGGGGGGAAAACTGTTTTTT. Its translation: CASSQVMGGKLFF.

The V gene is TRBV4-2, the J gene TRBJ2-1, with 7 positions matching TRBD1. In germline, CDR1 is LGHNA, CDR2 YNFKEQ. J lost 0 bases, V lost 0 bases, and 8 bases had no gene match. The CDR3 runs to 18 residues. The CDR3: CASSQDRLDRVSYNEQFF. CDR3 nucleotides: TGTGCCAGCAGCCAAGATCGGTTAGACAGGGTCTCCTACAATGAGCAGTTCTTC.

The chain is built from TRBV11-2 and TRBJ2-2, with a weak D call TRBD2 (5 bases). V was clipped by 4 bases and J by 6 bases, with 12 bases between them. The germline V gene has CDR1 SGHAT and CDR2 FQNNGV. The CDR3 has 14 amino acids. The CDR3 reads CASSWIGLSGELFF. CDR3 DNA sequence: TGTGCCAGCAGCTGGATCGGACTGTCCGGGGAGCTGTTTTTT.

The chain links TRBV5-6 to TRBJ1-4; no definite D call. Germline V CDR1 and CDR2: SGHDT, YYEEEE. V lost 2 bases and J 2 bases, leaving 10 bases between the germline ends. This CDR3 comprises 15 residues. CDR3 sequence: CASSFYPRTNEKLFF. In DNA form, the CDR3 reads TGTGCCAGCAGCTTTTATCCCCGGACTAATGAAAAACTGTTTTTT.

The chain employs TRBV15 and TRBJ2-1; the match to TRBD2 covers 9 bases. Germline-derived CDR1 and CDR2 are LNHNV and YYDKDF (reference sequence). Losses at the gene ends were 0 bases for V and 7 bases for J; bases not matched to a gene: 7. CDR3 length: 16 amino acids. The CDR3: CATSRDGALAGNEQFF. The CDR3 nucleotides read TGTGCCACCAGCAGAGATGGGGCTCTAGCGGGGAATGAGCAGTTCTTC.

The table lists this clone with a few counts. Other DNA sequences in this sample translate to the same CDR3. This chain links TRBV7-3 with TRBJ1-1, with a tentative D call TRBD1 (5 bases). From germline, CDR1 is SGHTA and CDR2 FQGTGA. The V gene lost 2 bases and the J gene lost 1 base, with 5 bases spanning the gap. The CDR3 contains 13 residues. CDR3 nucleotide sequence: TGTGCCAGCAGCTTAGGGACGAACACTGAAGCTTTCTTT. Translated, it gives CASSLGTNTEAFF.

The chain has TRBV27 and TRBJ2-7; D tentatively reads TRBD1 or TRBD2 (5 bases each). Germline V gene lookup returns CDR1 MNHEY and CDR2 SMNVEV (reference sequence). Between the trimmed V and J ends, which lost 0 bases and 3 bases, there was a span of 12 bases. CDR3 length: 15 residues. CDR3 residues: CASSLSGAPYYEQYF. The CDR3 DNA reads as TGTGCCAGCAGTTTATCCGGGGCCCCGTACTACGAGCAGTACTTC.

The chain couples TRBV30 to TRBJ1-5, with D possibly TRBD1 on 6 matching bases. Trimming took 3 bases from V and 3 from J, leaving 9 bases between them. The CDR3 has 13 amino acids. Germline values: CDR1 GTSNPN, CDR2 SVGIG (reference sequence). In nucleotides, the CDR3 is TGTGCCTGGAGCCGGGACAACAATCAGCCCCAGCATTTT. It encodes CAWSRDNNQPQHF.

V and J are TRBV5-1 and TRBJ1-1; the D gene is possibly TRBD1 (5 bases). The V end was cut by 7 bases, the J end by 3 bases, with 19 bases between. The CDR3 loop spans 15 amino acids. The germline V gene has CDR1 SGHRS and CDR2 YFSETQ. CDR3 amino acids: CASGDPSRGDTEAFF. CDR3 sequence (DNA): TGCGCCAGCGGAGACCCCAGCAGAGGGGACACTGAAGCTTTCTTT. Looking up the rest from reference TRBV5-1 and TRBJ1-1 gives the full variable domain: KAGVTQTPRYLIKTRGQQVTLSCSPISGHRSVSWYQQTPGQGLQFLFEYFSETQRNKGNFPGRFSGRQFSNSRSEMNVSTLELGDSALYLCASGDPSRGDTEAFFGQGTRLTVV.

The genes are TRBV27 and TRBJ1-1; D uncertain. V lost 2 bases and J lost 7, with 11 bases in between. The CDR3 has 13 amino acids. CDR1 is MNHEY, CDR2 SMNVEV, per germline (reference sequence). CDR3 sequence (DNA): TGTGCCAGCAGTTTAATGGCAGCTAGTGAAGCTTTCTTT. Translation gives CASSLMAASEAFF.

This chain connects TRBV13 to TRBJ2-5, with D uncertain. The V end was cut by 1 base, the J end by 4 bases, with 10 bases between. CDR1 PRHDT and CDR2 FYEKMQ come from the germline V gene (reference sequence). The CDR3 runs to 14 residues. The DNA of the CDR3 is TGTGCCAGCAGCTTAGAAGCTAGTCTAGAGACCCAGTACTTC. This sequence encodes CASSLEASLETQYF.

V usage is TRBV7-6 and J usage is TRBJ1-1; D is undetermined. There are 13 residues in the CDR3. With 5 bases removed from V and 1 base from J, the gap between germline ends came to 8 bases. From germline, CDR1 is SGHVS and CDR2 FNYEAQ. This chain's CDR3 is CASSADSNTEAFF. The CDR3 DNA reads as TGTGCCAGCAGCGCAGATTCGAACACTGAAGCTTTCTTT. The whole variable domain, remainder taken from reference TRBV7-6 and TRBJ1-1, is GAGVSQSPRYKVTKRGQDVALRCDPISGHVSLYWYRQALGQGPEFLTYFNYEAQQDKSGLPNDRFSAERPEGSISTLTIQRTEQRDSAMYRCASSADSNTEAFFGQGTRLTVV.

This rearrangement joins TRBV13 to TRBJ2-1, with TRBD2 matching 14 bases. V dropped 4 bases and J dropped 7; count of bases not matched to a gene: 6. The CDR3 is made up of 16 amino acids. The V gene's germline CDR1 is PRHDT and CDR2 FYEKMQ (reference sequence). The CDR3 coding sequence is TGTGCCAGCAGCTCTACCGGGACTAGCGGGAGTAATGAGCAGTTCTTC. Its protein is CASSSTGTSGSNEQFF.

V gene TRBV30 combines with J gene TRBJ1-1; no clear D. Trimming removed 4 bases from V and 4 bases from J, with 16 bases in between. CDR1 is GTSNPN and CDR2 is SVGIG in the germline V gene (reference sequence). The CDR3 has 14 residues. The CDR3 protein is CAWTKGRTVTEAFF. The CDR3 nucleotides read TGTGCCTGGACCAAGGGAAGGACGGTCACTGAAGCTTTCTTT.

This clone was observed a single time. The chain couples TRBV29-1 to TRBJ1-1, with 7 bases identical to TRBD1. The CDR3 length is 13 residues. Trimming removed 5 bases from V and 7 bases from J; junction bases left unmatched: 10. Germline V gene data show CDR1 as SQVTM and CDR2 as ANQGSEA. The CDR3 region has the DNA TGCAGCGTTCTTGGGACAGAGGTTTTTGAAGCTTTCTTT. It yields the protein CSVLGTEVFEAFF.

The gene calls are TRBV6-2 or TRBV6-3 and TRBJ1-5; D is perhaps TRBD1 (5 bases). CDR1 and CDR2 from the germline V gene are MNHEY and SVGEGT. Trimming removed 4 bases at V and 4 bases at J, with 14 bases between. There are 15 residues in the CDR3. The CDR3 region is CASSLDSGLNQPQHF. The DNA for the CDR3 is TGTGCCAGCAGTTTAGACAGCGGGCTAAATCAGCCCCAGCATTTT.

The chain recombines TRBV15 with TRBJ2-1, with no clear D. Per germline, CDR1 LNHNV and CDR2 YYDKDF (reference sequence). V dropped 5 bases and J dropped 2 bases, with 10 bases sitting between them. This CDR3 is 14 amino acids long. The DNA for the CDR3 is TGTGCCACCAGCTTGTTGGAGACCTACAATGAGCAGTTCTTC. Residues: CATSLLETYNEQFF.

The gene calls are TRBV19 and TRBJ1-5, with a tentative D call TRBD1 (5 bases). The CDR3 sequence is 15 residues long. V dropped 3 bases and J dropped 5 bases, with 14 bases sitting between them. In germline, CDR1 is LNHDA, CDR2 SQIVND (reference sequence). The CDR3: CASSMAGGGYQPQHF. CDR3 coding DNA: TGTGCCAGTAGTATGGCGGGTGGGGGGTATCAGCCCCAGCATTTT.

The chain couples TRBV29-1 to TRBJ2-1, with 14 nucleotides matching TRBD2. The CDR3 is 15 amino acids. V lost 2 bases and J lost 9; bases outside the gene matches: 6. CDR1 SQVTM and CDR2 ANQGSEA come from the germline V gene. The DNA of the CDR3 is TGCAGCGTTGAAACGGGACTAGCGGGAGTGGTTGAGCAGTTCTTC. This translates into CSVETGLAGVVEQFF.

This chain connects TRBV27 to TRBJ2-5; 13 bases fit TRBD2. J lost 3 bases, V lost 5 bases, and 12 bases had no gene match. CDR3 size: 18 residues. CDR1 is MNHEY and CDR2 is SMNVEV in the germline V gene (reference sequence). CDR3 DNA: TGTGCCAGCAGTAAGGGACTAGCGGGGCGTATAATGGAAGAGACCCAGTACTTC. Translated: CASSKGLAGRIMEETQYF.

The CDR3 nucleotides read TGTGCCAGCAGTTTAACTGGGGTCGTCTATGGCTACACCTTC. Its protein is CASSLTGVVYGYTF. The V gene is TRBV28, the J gene TRBJ1-2, with D unresolved. The germline CDR1 and CDR2 sequences are MDHEN and SYDVKM. V lost 2 bases to trimming and J lost 4 bases, with 11 bases between them. CDR3 size: 14 residues.

V and J are TRBV4-2 and TRBJ2-5, with D perhaps matching TRBD2 (5 bases). V was clipped by 0 bases and J by 2 bases, with 13 bases between them. The CDR3 is 16 amino acids. The germline V gene encodes CDR1 LGHNA and CDR2 YNFKEQ. The CDR3 DNA is TGTGCCAGCAGCCAAGATCCCGCGGGTACACAAGAGACCCAGTACTTC. This translates into CASSQDPAGTQETQYF.

This clone was found once. J is TRBJ1-5 and V is TRBV19; D unclear. Per germline, CDR1 LNHDA and CDR2 SQIVND (reference sequence). This CDR3 has 13 residues. V was trimmed by 5 bases and J by 0 bases, leaving 5 bases between them. CDR3 sequence reads: CASSPNSNQPQHF. The DNA of the CDR3 is TGTGCCAGTAGTCCAAATAGCAATCAGCCCCAGCATTTT.

This clone was picked up one time. The chain links TRBV12-3 or TRBV12-4 to TRBJ1-5; D remains unclear. V lost 1 base and J lost 4, with 2 bases in between. The CDR3 runs 12 residues. The CDR3 sequence is CASSLGNQPQHF. The CDR3 DNA reads as TGTGCCAGCAGTTTAGGGAATCAGCCCCAGCATTTT.

This clone was seen only once. The CDR3 spells CASSLLGPGELFF. Written as DNA, the CDR3 is TGTGCCAGCAGCTTGTTGGGTCCCGGGGAGCTGTTTTTT. The chain has TRBV5-6 and TRBJ2-2, with D uncertain. The CDR3 is 13 residues long. The germline gives CDR1 SGHDT, CDR2 YYEEEE. Between the trimmed V and J ends, which lost 1 base and 6 bases, there was a span of 7 bases.